This T cell receptor (beta chain) was documented in a study of T cells in localized non-small cell lung cancer. The study, taken as a whole, reports: Analysis by sequencing included only one tumor region, so heterogeneity remains possible. The highest T cell clonality was in uninvolved adjacent lung, above tumor.

Libraries were prepared by immunoSEQ multiplex PCR; TCRdb keeps only in-frame clonotypes and omits some of them. The table lists about 54,000 clones, under 85% of them singletons, with roughly 21% in the top ten. Turning to this clone: Its antigen is currently unknown.

V lost 1 base and J 0 bases, leaving 8 bases between the germline ends. The germline V gene has CDR1 SGHDT and CDR2 YYEEEE. CDR3 size: 15 residues. This TCR was sampled from a female donor older than 55 with stage II squamous cell lung carcinoma. The sample consisted of peripheral blood, taken before any cancer treatment. The chain employs TRBV5-6 and TRBJ1-3; the D gene is possibly TRBD1 (5 bases). The CDR3 nucleotides read TGTGCCAGCAGCTTGTGGGGGGGCTCTGGAAACACCATATATTTT. Its translation is CASSLWGGSGNTIYF.